The source of this T cell receptor beta chain is a study of a mutant IDH1 vaccine in newly diagnosed glioma. The V gene end was trimmed by 5 bases and the J gene end by 6 bases; junction bases not matched to a gene: 6. The CDR3 contains 14 residues. Germline V gene data show CDR1 as SGHTA and CDR2 as FQGNSA. Time point given: week 23, last vaccination. Alongside topical imiquimod, each dose of vaccine comprised 300 ug of mutant IDH1 20-mer peptide. TCRdb's table, derived via immunoSEQ multiplex PCR, lists solely in-frame clones and lacks some. The sample has approximately 57,000 clones, 80% to 85% seen once. As concerns this clone: Its specificity is unknown.

The source was PBMCs, collected from a glioma patient whose treatment included an IDH1 peptide vaccine. This sequence was found in a woman in her thirties or forties with glioma. Some clones in this sample may be carry-over from other donors' samples. This chain connects TRBV7-2 to TRBJ2-1; 8 bases are shared with TRBD1. CDR3 loop: CASSGTGWANEQFF. DNA for the CDR3: TGTGCCAGCAGCGGGACAGGTTGGGCCAATGAGCAGTTCTTC.